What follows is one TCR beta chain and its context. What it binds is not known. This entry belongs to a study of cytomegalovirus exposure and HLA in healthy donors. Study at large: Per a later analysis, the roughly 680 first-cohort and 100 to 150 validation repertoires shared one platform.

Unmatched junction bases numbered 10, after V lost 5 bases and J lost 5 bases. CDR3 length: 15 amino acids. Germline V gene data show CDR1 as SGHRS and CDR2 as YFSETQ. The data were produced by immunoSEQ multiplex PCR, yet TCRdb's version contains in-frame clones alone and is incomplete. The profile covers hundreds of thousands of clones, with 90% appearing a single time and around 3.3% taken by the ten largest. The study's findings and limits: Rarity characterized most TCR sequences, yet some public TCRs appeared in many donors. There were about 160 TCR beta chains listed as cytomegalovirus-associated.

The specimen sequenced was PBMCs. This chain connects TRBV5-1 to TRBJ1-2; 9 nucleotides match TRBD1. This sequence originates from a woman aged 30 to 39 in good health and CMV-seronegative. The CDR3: CASRSPDRGGYGYTF. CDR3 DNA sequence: TGCGCCAGCAGATCCCCGGACAGGGGAGGATATGGCTACACCTTC. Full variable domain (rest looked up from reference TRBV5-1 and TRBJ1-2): KAGVTQTPRYLIKTRGQQVTLSCSPISGHRSVSWYQQTPGQGLQFLFEYFSETQRNKGNFPGRFSGRQFSNSRSEMNVSTLELGDSALYLCASRSPDRGGYGYTFGSGTRLTVV.